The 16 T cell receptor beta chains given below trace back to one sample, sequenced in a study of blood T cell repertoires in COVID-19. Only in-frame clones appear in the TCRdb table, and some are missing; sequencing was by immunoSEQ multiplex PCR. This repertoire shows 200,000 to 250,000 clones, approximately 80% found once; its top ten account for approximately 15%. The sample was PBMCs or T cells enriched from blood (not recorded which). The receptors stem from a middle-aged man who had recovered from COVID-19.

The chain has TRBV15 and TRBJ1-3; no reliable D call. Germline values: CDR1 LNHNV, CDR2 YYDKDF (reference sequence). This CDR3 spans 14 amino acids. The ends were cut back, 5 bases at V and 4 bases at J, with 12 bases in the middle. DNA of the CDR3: TGTGCCACCAGCTCCGTGGGCCCAGGAAACACCATATATTTT. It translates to CATSSVGPGNTIYF.

CDR3 protein: CASSGYSSGANVLTF. The CDR3 coding sequence is TGTGCCAGCAGCGGGTACAGCTCTGGGGCCAACGTCCTGACTTTC. The gene calls are TRBV9 and TRBJ2-6; D unclear. Germline CDR1 is SGDLS and CDR2 is YYNGEE. This CDR3 is 15 amino acids long. V was shortened by 3 bases and J by 0 bases, with 7 bases between the two germline ends.

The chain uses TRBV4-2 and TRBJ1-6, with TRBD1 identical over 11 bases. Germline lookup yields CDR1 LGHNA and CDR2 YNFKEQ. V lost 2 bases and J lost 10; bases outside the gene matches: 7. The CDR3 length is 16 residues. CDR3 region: CASSQPPGQGGSPLHF. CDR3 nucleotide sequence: TGTGCCAGCAGCCAACCGCCGGGACAGGGGGGGTCACCCCTCCACTTT.

The CDR3 DNA reads TGTGCCAGCAGGGGGACAGGTAGCAATCAGCCCCAGCATTTT. Translating it yields CASRGTGSNQPQHF. The rearrangement uses TRBV28 and TRBJ1-5; 8 positions match TRBD1. The V segment lost 6 bases and the J segment 0 bases; nucleotides outside the gene matches: 1. The CDR3 covers 14 residues. Germline V gene data show CDR1 as MDHEN and CDR2 as SYDVKM.

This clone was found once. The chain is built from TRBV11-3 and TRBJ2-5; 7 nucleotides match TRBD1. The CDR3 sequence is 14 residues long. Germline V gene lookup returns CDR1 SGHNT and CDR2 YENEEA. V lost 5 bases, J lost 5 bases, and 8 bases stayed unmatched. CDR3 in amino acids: CASSPGQAGETQYF. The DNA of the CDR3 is TGTGCCAGCAGCCCTGGACAGGCCGGGGAGACCCAGTACTTC.

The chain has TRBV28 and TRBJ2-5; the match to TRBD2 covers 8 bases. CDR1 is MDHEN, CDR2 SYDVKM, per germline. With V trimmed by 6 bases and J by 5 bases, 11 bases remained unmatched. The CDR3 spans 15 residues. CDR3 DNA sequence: TGTGCCAGCAGCACTAGCGGACTGGTCCGGGAGACCCAGTACTTC. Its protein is CASSTSGLVRETQYF. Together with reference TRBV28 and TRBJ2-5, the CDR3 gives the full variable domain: DVKVTQSSRYLVKRTGEKVFLECVQDMDHENMFWYRQDPGLGLRLIYFSYDVKMKEKGDIPEGYSVSREKKERFSLILESASTNQTSMYLCASSTSGLVRETQYFGPGTRLLVL.

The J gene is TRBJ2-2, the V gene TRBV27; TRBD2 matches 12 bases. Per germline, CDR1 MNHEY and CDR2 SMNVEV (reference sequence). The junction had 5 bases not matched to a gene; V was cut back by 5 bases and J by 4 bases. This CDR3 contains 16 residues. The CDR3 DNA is TGTGCCAGCAGTATTCTAGCGGGGGGGCCCACCGGGGAGCTGTTTTTT. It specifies CASSILAGGPTGELFF.

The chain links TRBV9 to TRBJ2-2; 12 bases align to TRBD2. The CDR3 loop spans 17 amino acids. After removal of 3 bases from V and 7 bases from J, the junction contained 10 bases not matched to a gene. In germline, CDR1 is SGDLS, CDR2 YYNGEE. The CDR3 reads CASSGTSGTSVLGELFF. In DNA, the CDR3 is TGTGCCAGCAGCGGGACTAGCGGGACTAGCGTTCTCGGGGAGCTGTTTTTT. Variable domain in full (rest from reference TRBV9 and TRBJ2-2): DSGVTQTPKHLITATGQRVTLRCSPRSGDLSVYWYQQSLDQGLQFLIQYYNGEERAKGNILERFSAQQFPDLHSELNLSSLELGDSALYFCASSGTSGTSVLGELFFGEGSRLTVL.

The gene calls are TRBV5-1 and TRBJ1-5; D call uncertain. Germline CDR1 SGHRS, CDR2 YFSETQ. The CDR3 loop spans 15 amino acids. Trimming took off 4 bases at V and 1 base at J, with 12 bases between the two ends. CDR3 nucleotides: TGCGCCAGCAGCCTCGCCGGGTTGAGCAATCAGCCCCAGCATTTT. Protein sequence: CASSLAGLSNQPQHF.

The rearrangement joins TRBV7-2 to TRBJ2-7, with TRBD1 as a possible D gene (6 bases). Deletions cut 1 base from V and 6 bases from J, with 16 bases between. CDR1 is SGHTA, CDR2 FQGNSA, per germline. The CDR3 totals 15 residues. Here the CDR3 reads CASSLGVGGGAEQYF. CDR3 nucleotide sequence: TGTGCCAGCAGCTTAGGGGTCGGTGGGGGCGCCGAGCAGTACTTC.

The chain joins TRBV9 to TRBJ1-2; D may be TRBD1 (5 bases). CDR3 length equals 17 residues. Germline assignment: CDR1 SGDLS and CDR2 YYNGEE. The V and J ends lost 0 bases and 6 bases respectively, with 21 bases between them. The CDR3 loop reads CASSVDVRGSNGNGYTF. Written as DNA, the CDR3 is TGTGCCAGCAGCGTAGATGTAAGGGGCTCTAACGGTAATGGCTACACCTTC.

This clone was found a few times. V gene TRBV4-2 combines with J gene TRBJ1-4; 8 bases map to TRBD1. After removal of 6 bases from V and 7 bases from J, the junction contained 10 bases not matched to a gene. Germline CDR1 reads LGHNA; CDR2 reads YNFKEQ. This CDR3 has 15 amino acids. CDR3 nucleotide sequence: TGTGCCAGCAGGGAGCGACAGGGGCGGAGTGAAAAACTGTTTTTT. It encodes CASRERQGRSEKLFF.

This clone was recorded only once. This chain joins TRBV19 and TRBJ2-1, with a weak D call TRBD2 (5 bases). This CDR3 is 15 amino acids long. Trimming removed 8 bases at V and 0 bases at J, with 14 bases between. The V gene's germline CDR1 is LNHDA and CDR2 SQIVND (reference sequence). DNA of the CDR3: TGTGCCAGTTCGACTATCCTTAGCTCCTACAATGAGCAGTTCTTC. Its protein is CASSTILSSYNEQFF.

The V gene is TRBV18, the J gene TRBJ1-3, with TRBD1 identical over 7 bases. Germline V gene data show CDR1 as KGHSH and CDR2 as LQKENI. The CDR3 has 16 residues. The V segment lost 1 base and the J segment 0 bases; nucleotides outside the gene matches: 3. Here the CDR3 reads CASSPLTGFSGNTIYF. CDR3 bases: TGTGCCAGCTCACCACTGACAGGGTTCTCTGGAAACACCATATATTTT.

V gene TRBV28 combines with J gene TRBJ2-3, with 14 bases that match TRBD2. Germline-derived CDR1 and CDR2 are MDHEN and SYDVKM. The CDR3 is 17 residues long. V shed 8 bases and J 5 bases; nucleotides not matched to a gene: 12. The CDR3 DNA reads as TGTGCCAGCCCACCCGGACTAGCGGGAGGAGAAGGAGATACGCAGTATTTT. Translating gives CASPPGLAGGEGDTQYF.

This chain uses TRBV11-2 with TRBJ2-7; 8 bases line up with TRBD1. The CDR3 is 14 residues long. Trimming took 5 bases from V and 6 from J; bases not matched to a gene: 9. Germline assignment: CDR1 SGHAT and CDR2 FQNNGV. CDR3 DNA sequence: TGTGCCAGCAGCCGGCAGGGGGCTCTAGGCGAGCAGTACTTC. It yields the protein CASSRQGALGEQYF.